These 6 T cell receptor beta chains were sequenced from one sample in a study of shared clonotypes between healthy human individuals. The data were produced by immunoSEQ multiplex PCR, yet TCRdb's version contains in-frame clones alone and is incomplete. Here the sample spans about 2.4 million clones, approximately 94% being singletons. Specimen: naive CD4+ T cells sorted from blood. Subset reported: CD45RA+ positively selected. The receptors come from a man younger than 35 in good health.

This chain links TRBV29-1 with TRBJ1-1; D not certain. The CDR3 runs to 11 residues. V gave up 1 base and J gave up 3 bases, with 3 bases separating them. The germline CDR1 and CDR2 sequences are SQVTM and ANQGSEA. The CDR3 region is CSVEGHTEAFF. Written as DNA, the CDR3 is TGCAGCGTTGAAGGCCACACTGAAGCTTTCTTT.

The chain recombines TRBV6-6 with TRBJ1-6; 9 bases match TRBD1. V was pared by 5 bases and J by 9 bases, with 8 bases of the junction left unmatched. This CDR3 comprises 15 residues. Germline values: CDR1 MNHNY, CDR2 SVGAGI (reference sequence). The CDR3 DNA is TGTGCCAGCAGTCGGAGGGACAGGGTGGGTTCACCCCTCCACTTT. Translation gives CASSRRDRVGSPLHF.

In nucleotides, the CDR3 is TGTGCCAGCAGCTTAGGACCCGGGACAGGAACCTACGAGCAGTACTTC. Amino acid sequence: CASSLGPGTGTYEQYF. The chain carries TRBV7-2 and TRBJ2-7; TRBD1 matches at 8 bases. The J segment lost 2 bases and the V segment lost 1 base, leaving 7 bases of the junction unmatched. Germline CDR1 reads SGHTA; CDR2 reads FQGNSA. The CDR3 sequence is 16 residues long.

V is TRBV5-6 and J is TRBJ1-4, with 7 positions matching TRBD1. The CDR3 spans 15 residues. Germline loops: CDR1 SGHDT, CDR2 YYEEEE. Trimming removed 3 bases from V and 1 base from J; junction bases left unmatched: 3. The CDR3 nucleotides read TGTGCCAGCAGCTCCTGGACAGGAACTAATGAAAAACTGTTTTTT. Protein: CASSSWTGTNEKLFF.

This chain uses TRBV10-1 with TRBJ2-1, with 7 bases identical to TRBD1. This CDR3 region has 14 residues. CDR1 WNHNN and CDR2 SYGVQD come from the germline V gene (reference sequence). J lost 3 bases, V lost 5 bases, and 4 bases had no gene match. CDR3 in DNA: TGCGCCAGCAGTAGACAGGGTAACTACAATGAGCAGTTCTTC. It translates to CASSRQGNYNEQFF.

The rearrangement uses TRBV30 and TRBJ1-6; no clear D. CDR3 length equals 13 residues. V gave up 3 bases and J gave up 8 bases, with 11 bases separating them. From germline, CDR1 is GTSNPN and CDR2 SVGIG (reference sequence). DNA for the CDR3: TGTGCCTGGAGCCCCAAGAGTTATTCACCCCTCCACTTT. Protein sequence: CAWSPKSYSPLHF.